The 27 T cell receptor beta chains listed next were all sequenced from one sample in a study of T cells after posttransplantation cyclophosphamide. Sequencing used immunoSEQ multiplex PCR; TCRdb keeps in-frame clones, though not all of them. The sample contains about 52,000 clones, roughly 84% of which appear only once. Sequencing was carried out using PBMCs. Receptor source: a man aged 30-40 years with a blood cancer, CMV-positive, and with a related stem cell donor.

This rearrangement joins TRBV7-3 to TRBJ2-3; D may be TRBD1 (5 bases). The CDR3 spans 15 residues. From germline, CDR1 is SGHTA and CDR2 FQGTGA. Trimming took off 1 base at V and 1 base at J, with 9 bases between the two ends. As DNA, the CDR3 is TGTGCCAGCAGCTTAAAGGGGCTGGGCACAGATACGCAGTATTTT. Translating it yields CASSLKGLGTDTQYF.

The rearrangement uses TRBV30 and TRBJ2-2; 10 nucleotides line up with TRBD1. Germline CDR1 and CDR2: GTSNPN and SVGIG (reference sequence). The CDR3 extends over 14 amino acids. With 7 bases clipped from V and 10 bases from J, the junction kept 12 bases outside the gene matches. CDR3: CASRDRGSPVELFF. CDR3 sequence (DNA): TGTGCCTCCCGGGACAGGGGCTCACCGGTGGAGCTGTTTTTT.

A few counts support this clone. The chain links TRBV2 to TRBJ1-1, with D possibly matching TRBD1 (5 bases). CDR1 and CDR2 from the germline V gene are SNHLY and FYNNEI. The CDR3 runs to 14 residues. Trimming took off 6 bases at V and 2 bases at J, with 13 bases between the two ends. CDR3 DNA: TGTGCCAGCAGCCCCCAGACAGTTAACACTGAAGCTTTCTTT. This gives the protein CASSPQTVNTEAFF.

The chain recombines TRBV11-1 with TRBJ1-1; TRBD1 matches at 7 bases. V lost 2 bases to trimming and J lost 3 bases; unmatched junction nucleotides: 12. The CDR3 has 17 residues. Germline-derived CDR1 and CDR2 are SGHAT and FQDESV (reference sequence). Written as DNA, the CDR3 is TGTGCCAGCAGCTTAAACCCCGGGACAGAGATTTACACTGAAGCTTTCTTT. Translating gives CASSLNPGTEIYTEAFF.

This clone was seen only once. The chain employs TRBV7-2 and TRBJ2-3, with D unresolved. The length of the CDR3 is 15 residues. Trimming cost V 1 base and J 2 bases, with 10 bases left between them. The germline CDR1 and CDR2 sequences are SGHTA and FQGNSA. DNA for the CDR3: TGTGCCAGCAGCTTAGGCGGCAGTCTCACAGATACGCAGTATTTT. Amino acid sequence: CASSLGGSLTDTQYF.

This chain connects TRBV14 to TRBJ2-7, with 10 bases fitting TRBD2. After removal of 1 base from V and 6 bases from J, the junction contained 6 bases not matched to a gene. The CDR3 runs 15 residues. Germline V lookup: CDR1 SGHDN, CDR2 FVKESK. CDR3 nucleotides: TGTGCCAGCAGCCAAGGTCCTAGCGGGAGCTTCGAGCAGTACTTC. It is translated as CASSQGPSGSFEQYF.

The J gene is TRBJ1-4, the V gene TRBV11-2, with 7 bases lining up with TRBD1. The CDR3 consists of 13 residues. The trim removed 5 bases at V and 7 bases at J, leaving 4 bases unmatched. Per germline, CDR1 SGHAT and CDR2 FQNNGV. The CDR3 sequence is CASSDRESEKLFF. The CDR3 bases are TGTGCCAGCAGCGACAGGGAAAGTGAAAAACTGTTTTTT.

The genes are TRBV27 and TRBJ2-3; 7 bases fit TRBD1. From germline, CDR1 is MNHEY and CDR2 SMNVEV (reference sequence). The CDR3 sequence is 15 residues long. V shed 2 bases, J shed 2 bases, and the junction held 4 bases outside the gene matches. This CDR3 reads CASSLVTGTTDTQYF. In DNA form, the CDR3 reads TGTGCCAGCAGTTTAGTGACAGGGACCACAGATACGCAGTATTTT.

The rearrangement uses TRBV10-3 and TRBJ1-5; 7 bases map to TRBD1. This CDR3 spans 13 amino acids. V lost 11 bases and J lost 7; bases outside the gene matches: 11. Germline loops: CDR1 ENHRY, CDR2 SYGVKD. The CDR3 DNA follows: TGTGCCGCCCGACAGGGAACAAACCAGCCCCAGCATTTT. As protein: CAARQGTNQPQHF.

This rearrangement joins TRBV19 to TRBJ2-1; 7 bases agree with TRBD2. Germline CDR1 LNHDA, CDR2 SQIVND (reference sequence). V was pared by 6 bases and J by 6 bases, with 11 bases of the junction left unmatched. The CDR3 consists of 15 residues. Here the CDR3 reads CASRTNSGILNEQFF. The CDR3 coding sequence is TGTGCCAGTAGGACGAACAGCGGGATCCTCAATGAGCAGTTCTTC.

V usage is TRBV20-1 and J usage is TRBJ2-3, with D possibly TRBD1 on 6 matching bases. V dropped 8 bases and J dropped 3 bases, with 9 bases sitting between them. CDR3 length: 11 residues. Germline loops: CDR1 DFQATT, CDR2 SNEGSKA (reference sequence). The CDR3 DNA sequence: TGCAGTCTACAGGGAACAGATACGCAGTATTTT. Its translation is CSLQGTDTQYF.

This rearrangement joins TRBV5-1 to TRBJ2-5, with a tentative D call TRBD1 (8 bases). The CDR3 loop spans 16 amino acids. Trimming shortened V by 3 bases and J by 5 bases, and 20 bases separated the two germline ends. Germline V lookup: CDR1 SGHRS, CDR2 YFSETQ. In nucleotides, the CDR3 is TGCGCCAGCAGCTCCCGGACAGGGAGGGTTGTTGAGACCCAGTACTTC. It encodes CASSSRTGRVVETQYF. Variable domain in full (rest from reference TRBV5-1 and TRBJ2-5): KAGVTQTPRYLIKTRGQQVTLSCSPISGHRSVSWYQQTPGQGLQFLFEYFSETQRNKGNFPGRFSGRQFSNSRSEMNVSTLELGDSALYLCASSSRTGRVVETQYFGPGTRLLVL.

The chain recombines TRBV5-6 with TRBJ1-6; D remains ambiguous. The CDR3 contains 13 residues. Germline values: CDR1 SGHDT, CDR2 YYEEEE. V dropped 4 bases and J dropped 8 bases, with 10 bases sitting between them. The CDR3 sequence: CASSQAKDSPLHF. CDR3 DNA sequence: TGTGCCAGCAGCCAGGCAAAGGATTCACCCCTCCACTTT.

J is TRBJ2-7 and V is TRBV7-3, with 8 positions matching TRBD1. The J segment lost 3 bases and the V segment lost 4 bases, leaving 5 bases of the junction unmatched. Germline CDR1 and CDR2: SGHTA and FQGTGA. This CDR3 spans 14 amino acids. This CDR3 is CASSSQGEGYEQYF. CDR3 nucleotides: TGTGCCAGCAGCTCACAGGGGGAAGGCTACGAGCAGTACTTC.

The V and J genes are TRBV5-1 and TRBJ2-7, with a tentative D call TRBD2 (5 bases). V was clipped by 6 bases and J by 7 bases, with 14 bases between them. The CDR3 totals 12 residues. Germline V gene data show CDR1 as SGHRS and CDR2 as YFSETQ. The CDR3 loop reads CASTSPGGEQYF. CDR3 sequence (DNA): TGCGCCAGCACCAGCCCCGGCGGGGAGCAGTACTTC.

As regards this clone: The junction departs from germline at one end; a sequencing error may be responsible. The gene calls are TRBV29-1 and TRBJ2-5; 11 positions agree with TRBD2. The length of the CDR3 is 11 residues. Germline values: CDR1 SQVTM, CDR2 ANQGSEA. The CDR3 sequence: CSVAGRLAGHF. Written as DNA, the CDR3 is TGCAGCGTTGCGGGGAGACTAGCGGGACACTTC.

The chain links TRBV11-1 to TRBJ2-7, with no clear D. Germline CDR1 SGHAT, CDR2 FQDESV (reference sequence). This CDR3 has 13 amino acids. V lost 4 bases and J 3 bases, leaving 10 bases between the germline ends. CDR3 protein: CASSSNSYYEQYF. The DNA of the CDR3 is TGTGCCAGCAGCTCTAACTCGTACTACGAGCAGTACTTC.

The chain employs TRBV6-1 and TRBJ2-3; D call uncertain. V lost 5 bases and J 6 bases, leaving 15 bases between the germline ends. Germline values: CDR1 MNHNS, CDR2 SASEGT. CDR3 length: 14 amino acids. The CDR3 protein is CASSPPSPPDTQYF. The CDR3 region has the DNA TGTGCCAGCAGTCCCCCGTCCCCTCCGGATACGCAGTATTTT.

This clone appeared once. The chain employs TRBV5-6 and TRBJ2-1; a possible D gene is TRBD2 (6 bases). V lost 0 bases and J 7 bases, leaving 14 bases between the germline ends. Germline V CDR1 and CDR2: SGHDT, YYEEEE. The CDR3 totals 15 residues. CDR3 in amino acids: CASSLVGTAWNEQFF. Written as DNA, the CDR3 is TGTGCCAGCAGCTTGGTCGGGACTGCCTGGAATGAGCAGTTCTTC.

The chain carries TRBV7-9 and TRBJ2-5; D possibly corresponds to TRBD1 (6 bases). The CDR3 loop spans 14 amino acids. The germline V gene has CDR1 SEHNR and CDR2 FQNEAQ (reference sequence). The V end was cut by 0 bases, the J end by 11 bases, with 16 bases between. The CDR3 loop is CASSLATIQGIQYF. The DNA for the CDR3 is TGTGCCAGCAGCTTAGCGACGATACAGGGAATTCAGTACTTC. Looking up the rest from reference TRBV7-9 and TRBJ2-5 gives the full variable domain: DTGVSQNPRHKITKRGQNVTFRCDPISEHNRLYWYRQTLGQGPEFLTYFQNEAQLEKSRLLSDRFSAERPKGSFSTLEIQRTEQGDSAMYLCASSLATIQGIQYFGPGTRLLVL.

This chain uses TRBV5-1 with TRBJ2-3; TRBD2 might be the D (6 bases). Trimming cost V 0 bases and J 1 base, with 21 bases left between them. This CDR3 has 19 residues. Germline CDR1 SGHRS, CDR2 YFSETQ. CDR3 nucleotides: TGCGCCAGCAGCTTGGACAACCCTGGTCCGGGGGAGCGCACAGATACGCAGTATTTT. It specifies CASSLDNPGPGERTDTQYF.

The chain links TRBV5-4 to TRBJ1-2, with a possible D match to TRBD1 (5 bases). The germline CDR1 and CDR2 sequences are SGHNT and YYREEE (reference sequence). V was cut by 4 bases and J by 6 bases, with 16 bases left in between. This CDR3 contains 14 residues. DNA for the CDR3: TGTGCCAGCAGCCCGCGGGGGGGAGTCGATGGCTACACCTTC. Its translation: CASSPRGGVDGYTF. Complete variable domain (other parts from reference TRBV5-4 and TRBJ1-2): ETGVTQSPTHLIKTRGQQVTLRCSSQSGHNTVSWYQQALGQGPQFIFQYYREEENGRGNFPPRFSGLQFPNYSSELNVNALELDDSALYLCASSPRGGVDGYTFGSGTRLTVV.

The chain is built from TRBV18 and TRBJ2-3; 13 bases line up with TRBD2. Germline V lookup: CDR1 KGHSH, CDR2 LQKENI. J was trimmed by 3 bases and V by 3 bases; bases with no gene match: 9. The CDR3 covers 18 residues. The CDR3 DNA follows: TGTGCCAGCTCACCCTTAACGGGACTAGCGGGAAGGACAGATACGCAGTATTTT. Protein: CASSPLTGLAGRTDTQYF.

This chain links TRBV5-3 with TRBJ1-2, with TRBD1 matching over 8 bases. TRBV5-3 is sorted into the ORF group, with uncertain function. The junction had 7 bases not matched to a gene; V was cut back by 6 bases and J by 3 bases. The CDR3 spans 14 residues. The CDR3: CARKNQGAHYGYTF. The CDR3 DNA reads as TGTGCCAGAAAAAATCAGGGGGCCCACTATGGCTACACCTTC.

The chain is built from TRBV6-5 and TRBJ2-7, with D unresolved. Trimming removed 0 bases from V and 2 bases from J, with 8 bases in between. The CDR3 totals 14 residues. Germline values: CDR1 MNHEY, CDR2 SVGAGI. The CDR3, as DNA: TGTGCCAGCAGTTACTCGAAAACGGCCTACGAGCAGTACTTC. Protein sequence: CASSYSKTAYEQYF.

V and J are TRBV9 and TRBJ1-5, with 10 positions matching TRBD1. The CDR3 sequence is 17 residues long. CDR1 is SGDLS, CDR2 YYNGEE, per germline. The ends lost 3 bases at V and 2 bases at J; junction bases unmatched: 8. CDR3 DNA: TGTGCCAGCAGCGGGACAGGGGGTTTTACAGGCAATCAGCCCCAGCATTTT. This translates into CASSGTGGFTGNQPQHF.

The CDR3 region is CASSLGLAGDEQYF. The CDR3 region has the DNA TGTGCCAGCAGCTTAGGGCTAGCGGGAGACGAGCAGTACTTC. J is TRBJ2-7 and V is TRBV7-2; TRBD2 agrees at 10 bases. This CDR3 is built from 14 residues. Germline V CDR1 and CDR2: SGHTA, FQGNSA. J gave up 5 bases and V 1 base, and 2 bases lay outside the gene matches.